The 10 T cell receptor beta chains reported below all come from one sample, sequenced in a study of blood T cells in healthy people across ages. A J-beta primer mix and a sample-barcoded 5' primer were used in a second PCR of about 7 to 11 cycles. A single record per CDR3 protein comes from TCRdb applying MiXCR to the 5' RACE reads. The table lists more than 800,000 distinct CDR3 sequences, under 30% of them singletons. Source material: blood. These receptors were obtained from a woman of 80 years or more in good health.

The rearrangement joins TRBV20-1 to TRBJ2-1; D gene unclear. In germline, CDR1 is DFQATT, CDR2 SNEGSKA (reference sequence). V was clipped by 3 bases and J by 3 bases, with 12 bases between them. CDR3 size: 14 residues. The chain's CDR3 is CSASTTSSYNEQFF. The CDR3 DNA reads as TGCAGTGCTAGCACTACCTCAAGCTACAATGAGCAGTTCTTC.

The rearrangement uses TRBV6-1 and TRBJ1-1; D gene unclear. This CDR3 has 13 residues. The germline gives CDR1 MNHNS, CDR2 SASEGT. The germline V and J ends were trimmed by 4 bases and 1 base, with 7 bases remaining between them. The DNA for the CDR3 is TGTGCCAGCAGTGCTACACAGAACACTGAAGCTTTCTTT. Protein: CASSATQNTEAFF.

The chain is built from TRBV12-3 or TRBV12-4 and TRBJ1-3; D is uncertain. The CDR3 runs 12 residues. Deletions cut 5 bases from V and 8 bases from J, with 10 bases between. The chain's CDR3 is CASSRGGYTIYF. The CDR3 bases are TGTGCCAGCAGTCGAGGAGGGTACACCATATATTTT.

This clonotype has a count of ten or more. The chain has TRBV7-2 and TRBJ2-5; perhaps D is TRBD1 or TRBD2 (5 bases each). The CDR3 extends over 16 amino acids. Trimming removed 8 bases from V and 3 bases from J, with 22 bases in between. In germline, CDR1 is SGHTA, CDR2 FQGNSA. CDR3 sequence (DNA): TGTGCCAGCTTCCTACACGGGGCCCCGGGGAAAGAGACCCAGTACTTC. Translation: CASFLHGAPGKETQYF.

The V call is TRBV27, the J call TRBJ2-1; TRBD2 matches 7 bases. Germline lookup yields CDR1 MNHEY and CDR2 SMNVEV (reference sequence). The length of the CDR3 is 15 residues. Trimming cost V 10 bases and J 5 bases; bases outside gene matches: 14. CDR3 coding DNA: TGTGCCATTGCCTATCGTGCGGGAGTCGACAATGAGCAGTTCTTC. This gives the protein CAIAYRAGVDNEQFF.

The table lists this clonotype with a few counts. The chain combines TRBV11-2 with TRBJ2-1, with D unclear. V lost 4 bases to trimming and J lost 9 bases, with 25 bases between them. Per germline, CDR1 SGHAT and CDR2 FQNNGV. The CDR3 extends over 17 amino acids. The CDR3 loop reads CASSSIEGRRPGSEQFF. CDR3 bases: TGTGCCAGCAGCTCTATCGAAGGGCGTAGACCGGGCAGTGAGCAGTTCTTC.

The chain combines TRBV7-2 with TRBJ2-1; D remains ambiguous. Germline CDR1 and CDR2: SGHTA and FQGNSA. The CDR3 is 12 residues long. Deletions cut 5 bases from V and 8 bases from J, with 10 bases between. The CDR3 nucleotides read TGTGCCAGCAGCCCTGCGGTCGATGAGCAGTTCTTC. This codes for CASSPAVDEQFF.

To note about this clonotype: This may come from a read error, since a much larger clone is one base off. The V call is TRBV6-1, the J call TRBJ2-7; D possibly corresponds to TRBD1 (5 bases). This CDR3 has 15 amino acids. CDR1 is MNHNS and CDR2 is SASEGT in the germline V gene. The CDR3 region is CASSVQAGALRERYF. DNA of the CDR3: TGTGCCAGCAGTGTACAAGCTGGGGCCCTACGAGAGCGGTACTTC.

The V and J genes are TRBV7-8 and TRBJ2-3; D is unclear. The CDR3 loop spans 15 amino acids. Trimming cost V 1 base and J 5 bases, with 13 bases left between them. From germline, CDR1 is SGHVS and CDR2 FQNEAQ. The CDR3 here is CASSLGLERVDTQYF. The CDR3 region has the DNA TGTGCCAGCAGCTTAGGCCTAGAGCGAGTAGATACGCAGTATTTT. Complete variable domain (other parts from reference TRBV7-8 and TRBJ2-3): GAGVSQSPRYKVAKRGQDVALRCDPISGHVSLFWYQQALGQGPEFLTYFQNEAQLDKSGLPSDRFFAERPEGSVSTLKIQRTQQEDSAVYLCASSLGLERVDTQYFGPGTRLTVL.

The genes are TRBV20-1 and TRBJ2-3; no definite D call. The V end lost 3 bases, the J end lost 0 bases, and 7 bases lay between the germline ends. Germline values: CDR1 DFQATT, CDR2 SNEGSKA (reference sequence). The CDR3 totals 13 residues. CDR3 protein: CSASSASTDTQYF. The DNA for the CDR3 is TGCAGTGCTAGCTCAGCTAGCACAGATACGCAGTATTTT.